One sample yielded the 8 T cell receptor beta chains listed below, sequenced in a study of Ad26.COV2.S vaccination and SARS-CoV-2 variants. Clones were read by immunoSEQ multiplex PCR, and TCRdb kept only the in-frame ones, dropping some. The sample carries around 340,000 clones, around 88% recorded once. Treatment meaning: about 20 received Ad26.COV2.S at low or high dose, single or two shots; 5 received placebo; per-sample allocation not given. The study sampled participants on day 63 after the first vaccine or placebo injection. Material: peripheral blood, obtained in a trial of Ad26.COV2.S vaccine versus placebo. The receptors stem from a person aged 18-60 years who received the Ad26.COV2.S COVID-19 vaccine or a placebo.

The V call is TRBV10-2, the J call TRBJ2-7; TRBD1 matches 9 bases. Trimming removed 7 bases from V and 4 bases from J; junction bases left unmatched: 5. CDR1 and CDR2 from the germline V gene are WSHSY and SAAADI. CDR3 length: 13 residues. The CDR3 sequence: CASNTGQGYEQYF. The CDR3 nucleotides are TGCGCCAGCAATACGGGACAGGGTTACGAGCAGTACTTC.

The chain uses TRBV6-5 and TRBJ1-1, with D hard to call. This CDR3 has 13 residues. CDR1 and CDR2 (germline): MNHEY, SVGAGI. The V end was cut by 0 bases, the J end by 8 bases, with 10 bases between. In DNA, the CDR3 is TGTGCCAGCAGTTACTCGAATTTAGGAGAAGCTTTCTTT. As protein: CASSYSNLGEAFF.

This chain joins TRBV13 and TRBJ1-5, with TRBD1 identical over 11 bases. Unmatched junction bases numbered 11, after V lost 5 bases and J lost 5 bases. The germline V gene has CDR1 PRHDT and CDR2 FYEKMQ (reference sequence). The CDR3 runs to 17 residues. This CDR3 is CASSATGTGGTYQPQHF. The CDR3 DNA sequence: TGTGCCAGCAGCGCCACCGGGACAGGGGGAACCTATCAGCCCCAGCATTTT.

DNA for the CDR3: TGTGCCAGCAGCCTGGGGGAGGGTAGCGAGCAGTACTTC. This translates into CASSLGEGSEQYF. The V gene is TRBV11-3, the J gene TRBJ2-7; TRBD2 aligns across 7 bases. V shed 5 bases and J 6 bases; nucleotides not matched to a gene: 7. The germline V gene has CDR1 SGHNT and CDR2 YENEEA. This CDR3 is 13 amino acids long.

This clone has a single count. The chain joins TRBV7-8 to TRBJ2-2; D gene uncertain. This CDR3 contains 13 residues. Trimming stripped 5 bases from V and 3 bases from J, with 7 bases between. Germline V gene data show CDR1 as SGHVS and CDR2 as FQNEAQ. CDR3 sequence reads: CASSPIDTGELFF. CDR3 nucleotide sequence: TGTGCCAGCAGCCCTATCGACACCGGGGAGCTGTTTTTT.

This chain uses TRBV2 with TRBJ2-7; 10 bases match TRBD2. Germline V gives CDR1 SNHLY, CDR2 FYNNEI. This CDR3 has 19 amino acids. Trimming removed 5 bases from V and 2 bases from J; junction bases left unmatched: 18. The CDR3 protein is CASSKRTGSLAGYTYEQYF. In DNA form, the CDR3 reads TGTGCCAGCAGTAAAAGGACAGGGTCACTAGCGGGATATACCTACGAGCAGTACTTC.

The V gene is TRBV10-3, the J gene TRBJ1-5; D ambiguous. Between the trimmed V and J ends, which lost 10 bases and 0 bases, there was a span of 10 bases. Germline V CDR1 and CDR2: ENHRY, SYGVKD. The CDR3 spans 13 residues. CDR3 bases: TGTGCCACTACAGCTAATAGCAATCAGCCCCAGCATTTT. Its protein product is CATTANSNQPQHF.

A single count supports this clone. This chain links TRBV28 with TRBJ2-7; 8 bases are shared with TRBD2. The CDR3 sequence is 13 residues long. Germline loops: CDR1 MDHEN, CDR2 SYDVKM. After removal of 7 bases from V and 4 bases from J, the junction contained 6 bases not matched to a gene. CDR3 bases: TGTGCCAGCATCCGGGAGGGCCTTTACGAGCAGTACTTC. Residues: CASIREGLYEQYF.